Many counts were recorded for the clone carrying this T cell receptor (beta chain). Its antigen is as yet unknown. These data belong to a study of neurological immune-mediated disorders. Study-wide results and caveats: Neither clinical nor MRI features were associated with the multiple sclerosis repertoire cluster. None of the CDR3 amino acid sequences in expanded clones turned up in more than one subject, which points to private repertoires in all groups. Patients with HTLV-1-associated myelopathy had the highest level of TCR clonal expansion, whereas patients with multiple sclerosis had the lowest level, falling beneath the level found in healthy controls.

The CDR3 sequence is 18 residues long. V lost 5 bases and J lost 0, with 22 bases in between. CDR1 and CDR2 from the germline V gene are MNHEY and SMNVEV (reference sequence). The making of cDNA relied on 5'RACE with 10-nucleotide random UMIs. Using its own MiXCR run on the 5' RACE reads, TCRdb lists one record per CDR3 protein. The table has roughly 76,000 distinct CDR3 sequences, roughly 3.1% seen once. Sequenced sample: PBMCs. The TCR sequence derives from a woman between 45 and 60 years old with multiple sclerosis. V and J are TRBV27 and TRBJ1-1, with a tentative D call TRBD1 (6 bases). Written as DNA, the CDR3 is TGTGCCAGCAGTCATGACAGGACCCCGCATCCAATGAACACTGAAGCTTTCTTT. Its protein product is CASSHDRTPHPMNTEAFF.